Sequencing of this T cell receptor beta chain was carried out in a study of metastatic and nonmetastatic thyroid tumors (dated by TCRdb to about 2020). The study in broad terms: For patients with malignant and with benign thyroid disease, the researchers compared repertoires between peripheral blood samples and tumor or nodule tissue samples.

No treatment had been received by any patient before thyroid surgery. Using T-cell receptor beta sequencing, the researchers looked back retrospectively at clinical samples from patients, gathered between about 2011 and 2019. Reading the germline V gene (reference sequence) gives CDR1 SGHAT and CDR2 FQDESV. The CDR3 numbers 17 residues from cysteine through phenylalanine. The kept DNA is CDR3 alone, 51 bases in frame from the first base. This clone was counted many times. What antigen it recognizes has not been identified. This may stem from a read error, because a much larger clone lies one nucleotide away. What the research found in general, with its limitations: TCR beta diversity was reported as significantly higher in malignant tumors than in benign nodules, in both blood and tumor samples.

Receptors were amplified or captured by PCR. For sequencing, an Illumina HiSeq 4000 was employed. High-throughput sequencing was used to profile the TCR beta-chain CDR3 region of every patient. The authors' pipeline ran thus. A classifier to discriminate distant-metastatic papillary thyroid cancer patients was built from CDR3 differences across clinicopathological groups. The Shannon index was used to assess repertoire diversity, and the Morisita-Horn index was used to assess tumor-blood repertoire similarity. TCRdb handled the public reads itself, with Q25 trimming in fastp and clone calling in MiXCR, and kept productive beta chains. V and J calls and clone size were set by TCRdb, not the authors. Counted in this sample were about 33,000 clones; under 14% of them appeared once. The biggest ten clones account for around 15% of the sample.

Sequencing was done on a sample of blood. This clonotype was sampled from a female donor with papillary thyroid cancer or a benign thyroid nodule (not recorded which). Some clones in this sample may be carry-over from other donors' samples. The chain joins TRBV11-1 to TRBJ2-2; the central 12 bases match TRBD2. The CDR3 in this case is CASSLGLAGANTGELFF. The bases are TGTGCCAGCAGCTTAGGACTAGCGGGAGCCAACACCGGGGAGCTGTTCTTT.